This T cell receptor beta chain was sequenced in a study of cytomegalovirus exposure and HLA in healthy donors. Donors were ostensibly healthy at sampling, although undocumented immune exposures were probable. The PCR used 60 Vbeta and 13 Jbeta primers. This table comes from immunoSEQ multiplex PCR, and its TCRdb copy is limited to in-frame clones, with some not included. The sample lists 200,000 or so clones, approximately 79% occurring once. Germline V gene data show CDR1 as SNHLY and CDR2 as FYNNEI. The length of the CDR3 is 16 residues. Deletions cut 8 bases from V and 2 bases from J, with 16 bases between. With respect to this clone: As yet, its antigen is unknown.

Study-level points and caveats: Researchers counted some 150 TCR beta chains as cytomegalovirus-associated.

This clonotype was obtained from a man aged 45-65 years in good health and CMV-seronegative. The sequenced sample was PBMCs. The rearrangement uses TRBV2 and TRBJ2-6; perhaps TRBD1 as D (6 bases). CDR3 nucleotides: TGTGCCAGCCACCGGCAGGGGAGCGCTGGGGCCAACGTCCTGACTTTC. It specifies CASHRQGSAGANVLTF.